These 21 T cell receptor beta chains were sequenced from one sample in a study of cytomegalovirus exposure and HLA in healthy donors. The table came from immunoSEQ multiplex PCR; TCRdb's copy has only in-frame clones and leaves some out. The table records 150,000 to 200,000 clones, 91% of them present only once. The sample comprised PBMCs. The receptors derive from a woman under 30 in good health and CMV-seropositive.

Only one count was recorded for this clone. This chain links TRBV5-8 with TRBJ1-5; D possibly corresponds to TRBD1 (5 bases). CDR1 and CDR2 from the germline V gene are SGHTS and YDEGEE. The CDR3 is 13 residues long. V lost 4 bases and J 7 bases, leaving 12 bases between the germline ends. CDR3 residues: CASSRQRAQPQHF. The CDR3 DNA reads as TGTGCCAGCAGCAGACAGCGGGCCCAGCCCCAGCATTTT.

The chain has TRBV6-1 and TRBJ1-5; perhaps TRBD1 as D (5 bases). This CDR3 contains 15 residues. With 1 base removed from V and 0 bases from J, the gap between germline ends came to 7 bases. Germline lookup yields CDR1 MNHNS and CDR2 SASEGT. The CDR3 sequence: CASSEEGLSNQPQHF. The CDR3 bases are TGTGCCAGCAGTGAAGAGGGACTTAGCAATCAGCCCCAGCATTTT.

This chain links TRBV9 with TRBJ2-2; 9 nucleotides line up with TRBD2. Trimming at V came to 3 bases and at J to 6 bases, leaving 9 bases not matched to a gene. This CDR3 contains 16 residues. Germline CDR1 reads SGDLS; CDR2 reads YYNGEE. As DNA, the CDR3 is TGTGCCAGCAGCGCCCAAATAGCGGGGGCGGCCGGGGAGCTGTTTTTT. Its translation: CASSAQIAGAAGELFF.

The rearrangement uses TRBV6-5 and TRBJ1-6; D gene ambiguous. CDR1 is MNHEY and CDR2 is SVGAGI in the germline V gene. The ends were cut back, 6 bases at V and 7 bases at J, with 13 bases in the middle. CDR3 length: 14 residues. The DNA of the CDR3 is TGTGCCAGCAGCGGTAATACCGAGAATTCACCCCTCCACTTT. This gives the protein CASSGNTENSPLHF.

V usage is TRBV15 and J usage is TRBJ2-1; 12 positions agree with TRBD1. CDR1 and CDR2 from the germline V gene are LNHNV and YYDKDF (reference sequence). This CDR3 region has 16 residues. V dropped 5 bases and J dropped 8; count of bases not matched to a gene: 10. CDR3 nucleotide sequence: TGTGCCACCAGCGACTACCGGGACAGGGGGCAGGATGAGCAGTTCTTC. This gives the protein CATSDYRDRGQDEQFF.

The CDR3 DNA sequence: TGTGCCAGTAGTGGGTTGACCGGGACAGGGGGCCGTCAGCCCCAGCATTTT. Translation gives CASSGLTGTGGRQPQHF. V and J are TRBV19 and TRBJ1-5, with TRBD1 matching over 12 bases. Germline V gives CDR1 LNHDA, CDR2 SQIVND (reference sequence). The CDR3 has 17 residues. Germline trimming cut 5 bases from V and 6 bases from J; bases unmatched to any gene: 11.

This clone has a single count. The chain joins TRBV11-3 to TRBJ2-7, with a weak D call TRBD1 (5 bases). This CDR3 is built from 16 residues. V lost 1 base to trimming and J lost 0 bases, with 13 bases between them. CDR1 and CDR2 from the germline V gene are SGHNT and YENEEA. This CDR3 reads CASSLGAETASYEQYF. The CDR3 DNA reads TGTGCCAGCAGCTTAGGGGCCGAGACAGCCTCCTACGAGCAGTACTTC.

The CDR3 bases are TGTGCCAGCAGCGCCGGGACAGTCAGACCCTACGAGCAGTACTTC. This codes for CASSAGTVRPYEQYF. The chain recombines TRBV2 with TRBJ2-7, with 7 bases matching TRBD1. V trimming: 6 bases; J trimming: 2 bases; junction bases outside the gene matches: 10. The CDR3 length is 15 residues. Germline V gives CDR1 SNHLY, CDR2 FYNNEI.

The V gene is TRBV13, the J gene TRBJ2-1, with 7 bases matching TRBD2. V gave up 4 bases and J gave up 2 bases; unmatched junction bases: 5. The CDR3 totals 15 residues. Germline V CDR1 and CDR2: PRHDT, FYEKMQ (reference sequence). CDR3 protein: CASSSSGNPYNEQFF. The CDR3 bases are TGTGCCAGCAGCTCAAGCGGGAACCCCTACAATGAGCAGTTCTTC.

This chain links TRBV4-1 with TRBJ2-3; possible D gene TRBD2, 6 bases. The germline V and J ends were trimmed by 0 bases and 3 bases, with 10 bases remaining between them. This CDR3 has 15 residues. Germline lookup yields CDR1 MGHRA and CDR2 YSYEKL. The DNA for the CDR3 is TGCGCCAGCAGCCAAGAAATCGGAGGGACAGATACGCAGTATTTT. This sequence encodes CASSQEIGGTDTQYF.

This sequence joins TRBV19 and TRBJ1-5; TRBD1 matches 7 bases. With V trimmed by 1 base and J by 9 bases, 9 bases remained unmatched. Germline V CDR1 and CDR2: LNHDA, SQIVND (reference sequence). The CDR3 is made up of 15 amino acids. CDR3 sequence reads: CASSIGEQGSLPQHF. CDR3 coding DNA: TGTGCCAGTAGTATAGGGGAACAGGGGTCACTGCCCCAGCATTTT.

The rearrangement uses TRBV28 and TRBJ2-2; 8 bases match TRBD2. The CDR3 is 16 amino acids. Trimming removed 5 bases from V and 1 base from J; junction bases left unmatched: 6. Germline V gene lookup returns CDR1 MDHEN and CDR2 SYDVKM. The CDR3 sequence is CASSDRLAQNTGELFF. CDR3 DNA: TGTGCCAGCAGTGACCGACTAGCGCAGAACACCGGGGAGCTGTTTTTT.

J is TRBJ2-2 and V is TRBV29-1, with 7 nucleotides matching TRBD2. Trimming removed 7 bases from V and 0 bases from J; junction bases left unmatched: 5. Germline V gene lookup returns CDR1 SQVTM and CDR2 ANQGSEA. This CDR3 region has 14 residues. The CDR3 region has the DNA TGCAGCGCCGGACTAGGCCCGAACACCGGGGAGCTGTTTTTT. This gives the protein CSAGLGPNTGELFF.

The chain uses TRBV6-1 and TRBJ2-1, with TRBD2 matching 8 bases. CDR1 MNHNS and CDR2 SASEGT come from the germline V gene. With 6 bases clipped from V and 4 bases from J, the junction kept 14 bases outside the gene matches. CDR3 length: 17 residues. The CDR3 is CASRERVAGTTYNEQFF. CDR3 coding DNA: TGTGCCAGCAGGGAACGAGTAGCGGGGACGACATACAATGAGCAGTTCTTC.

The chain uses TRBV5-1 and TRBJ2-7; 7 bases line up with TRBD2. The CDR3 contains 19 residues. V shed 0 bases and J 2 bases; nucleotides not matched to a gene: 17. CDR1 is SGHRS and CDR2 is YFSETQ in the germline V gene. The CDR3 sequence is CASSLAGPRQGGLAYEQYF. In DNA form, the CDR3 reads TGCGCCAGCAGCTTGGCCGGTCCTCGGCAGGGAGGACTAGCCTACGAGCAGTACTTC.

This sequence joins TRBV11-2 and TRBJ2-7, with TRBD2 as a possible D gene (6 bases). The CDR3 sequence is 15 residues long. The V end was cut by 0 bases, the J end by 2 bases, with 11 bases between. Germline loops: CDR1 SGHAT, CDR2 FQNNGV. This chain's CDR3 is CASSLERDLTYEQYF. CDR3 in DNA: TGTGCCAGCAGCTTAGAGCGGGACTTAACCTACGAGCAGTACTTC.

V is TRBV6-1 and J is TRBJ2-7; D may be TRBD2 (5 bases). V was clipped by 4 bases and J by 0 bases, with 7 bases between them. The germline gives CDR1 MNHNS, CDR2 SASEGT. This CDR3 is 13 amino acids long. The CDR3 is CASSARGSYEQYF. The CDR3 coding sequence is TGTGCCAGCAGTGCCCGGGGCTCCTACGAGCAGTACTTC.

The chain recombines TRBV23-1 with TRBJ1-6; D unclear. TRBV23-1 is noted as an ORF with a role that remains uncertain. The germline V and J ends were trimmed by 0 bases and 0 bases, with 6 bases remaining between them. The CDR3 consists of 16 residues. In DNA, the CDR3 is TGCGCCAGCAGTCAATCATACATCTCCTATAATTCACCCCTCCACTTT. This translates into CASSQSYISYNSPLHF.

This clone was seen a handful of times. The chain recombines TRBV7-9 with TRBJ2-5; TRBD2 agrees at 11 bases. After removal of 1 base from V and 7 bases from J, the junction contained 11 bases not matched to a gene. Germline V gives CDR1 SEHNR, CDR2 FQNEAQ (reference sequence). The CDR3 totals 17 residues. The CDR3 nucleotides are TGTGCCAGCAGCTTAGGTCTGGGACTAGCGGTGGAAGGGACCCAGTACTTC. Its protein is CASSLGLGLAVEGTQYF. Full variable domain (missing parts from reference TRBV7-9 and TRBJ2-5): DTGVSQNPRHKITKRGQNVTFRCDPISEHNRLYWYRQTLGQGPEFLTYFQNEAQLEKSRLLSDRFSAERPKGSFSTLEIQRTEQGDSAMYLCASSLGLGLAVEGTQYFGPGTRLLVL.

J is TRBJ2-1 and V is TRBV5-1, with D unresolved. The CDR3 has 11 residues. Trimming removed 7 bases from V and 4 bases from J, with 6 bases in between. CDR1 is SGHRS and CDR2 is YFSETQ in the germline V gene. CDR3 bases: TGCGCCAGCGCGACATACAATGAGCAGTTCTTC. Protein product: CASATYNEQFF. Supplemented by reference TRBV5-1 and TRBJ2-1, the full variable domain reads KAGVTQTPRYLIKTRGQQVTLSCSPISGHRSVSWYQQTPGQGLQFLFEYFSETQRNKGNFPGRFSGRQFSNSRSEMNVSTLELGDSALYLCASATYNEQFFGPGTRLTVL.

V usage is TRBV15 and J usage is TRBJ2-1; 9 bases map to TRBD1. This CDR3 has 17 amino acids. Per the germline V gene, CDR1 is LNHNV and CDR2 is YYDKDF (reference sequence). The V segment lost 0 bases and the J segment 6 bases; nucleotides outside the gene matches: 9. The chain's CDR3 is CATSRDPGQGLRNEQFF. For the CDR3, the DNA is TGTGCCACCAGCAGAGACCCTGGACAGGGGCTACGCAATGAGCAGTTCTTC.